This T cell receptor (beta chain) was obtained from a study of blood T cell repertoires in COVID-19. Grouping used clinical history reported by participants in a survey and questionnaire. As handled by the study authors: Amplification from reference gene primers served as the basis for estimated nucleated cell counts. Generated by immunoSEQ multiplex PCR, the TCRdb table keeps only in-frame clones and is missing some. V and J calls and clone size come straight from that table; D and trimming were deduced from the DNA. The sample lists roughly 430,000 clones; 88% were seen once. This CDR3 is 15 amino acids long. The ends were cut back, 6 bases at V and 0 bases at J, with 14 bases in the middle. Germline V CDR1 and CDR2: MNHEY, SVGAGI.

This TCR derives from a woman between 40 and 50 years old with acute COVID-19. The chain has TRBV6-5 and TRBJ1-2; possible D gene TRBD1, 6 bases. Material for sequencing was PBMCs or T cells enriched from blood (not recorded which). CDR3 protein: CASRSVQGTNYGYTF. The DNA of the CDR3 is TGTGCCAGCAGATCAGTTCAGGGGACTAACTATGGCTACACCTTC.